Each of the 2 T cell receptor beta chains below was sequenced from the same sample in a study of blood T cell repertoires in COVID-19. Profiling relied on immunoSEQ multiplex PCR, and the TCRdb table lists in-frame clones only, not all of them. This sample carries 150,000 to 200,000 clones, about 81% of them seen once, and the ten largest clones take roughly a tenth. Sequencing was performed on peripheral blood. The receptors originated from a human donor in a cohort sampled during active COVID-19.

This clone was counted a few times. The CDR3 here is CASSRGTVTGGYTF. The CDR3 nucleotides read TGTGCCAGCAGCCGAGGGACCGTGACGGGGGGCTACACCTTC. The genes are TRBV7-8 and TRBJ1-2, with a possible D match to TRBD1 (5 bases). Germline CDR1 is SGHVS and CDR2 is FQNEAQ. The CDR3 is 14 residues long. V was shortened by 5 bases and J by 8 bases, with 18 bases between the two germline ends.

This rearrangement joins TRBV7-9 to TRBJ2-7; D may be TRBD2 (6 bases). CDR3 length equals 16 residues. The V end lost 4 bases, the J end lost 1 base, and 17 bases lay between the germline ends. Germline CDR1 SEHNR, CDR2 FQNEAQ (reference sequence). The CDR3 nucleotides are TGTGCCAGCAGCTCACTTAGCGGCCCATCTTCCTACGAGCAGTACTTC. Its protein is CASSSLSGPSSYEQYF.